The clone carrying this TCR beta chain was picked up a small number of times. The antigen is undetermined. The record originates from a study of T cells in Graves' hyperthyroidism and ophthalmopathy. Study conclusions and caveats: Most thyroid-expanded clonotypes above 0.001 were also found in blood. The model foresaw ophthalmopathy a median 6.5 months prior to onset.

Patients aged 18 to 65 had newly diagnosed hyperthyroidism that had lasted under 2 months. The CDR3 extends over 14 amino acids. The germline gives CDR1 SEHNR, CDR2 FQNEAQ (reference sequence). V was shortened by 11 bases and J by 4 bases, with 17 bases between the two germline ends. TCR beta CDR3 regions were amplified from RNA transcripts. With the HTBI primer set, the TCR CDR3 went through a first round of RT-PCR. TCRdb processed the multiplex PCR reads anew with MiXCR; each CDR3 protein has one entry. The table lists hundreds of thousands of distinct CDR3 sequences, less than 15% of them singletons.

Source material: blood. This chain links TRBV7-9 with TRBJ2-2; D is possibly TRBD1 or TRBD2 (6 bases each). The clonotype originates from a woman between 18 and 30 years old with Graves' hyperthyroidism. The CDR3 DNA is TGTGCCGGGGGCAGGAGGGCGAGCACCGGGGAGCTGTTTTTT. It is translated as CAGGRRASTGELFF.